These 17 T cell receptor beta chains were all obtained from the same sample, sequenced in a study of control samples from healthy donors and cancer patients. Some clones are missing from TCRdb's copy, which holds only in-frame ones; the method was immunoSEQ multiplex PCR. The profile shows 170,000 or so clones, around 92% of them singletons. The sample comprised blood. These receptors were taken from a woman aged 40-49 years in good health.

The rearrangement joins TRBV27 to TRBJ1-6; D remains ambiguous. CDR1 and CDR2 (germline): MNHEY, SMNVEV (reference sequence). The germline V and J ends were trimmed by 5 bases and 6 bases, with 11 bases remaining between them. This CDR3 has 14 amino acids. The CDR3 nucleotides read TGTGCCAGCAGTCCGCTCACCTCTAATTCACCCCTCCACTTT. Its translation is CASSPLTSNSPLHF.

The V and J genes are TRBV10-2 and TRBJ1-2; D remains unclear. The CDR3 consists of 17 residues. The germline CDR1 and CDR2 sequences are WSHSY and SAAADI. V lost 0 bases to trimming and J lost 3 bases, with 17 bases between them. This CDR3 is CASSESMYRGLDYGYTF. DNA for the CDR3: TGCGCCAGCAGTGAGTCGATGTACCGAGGGTTGGACTATGGCTACACCTTC.

V gene TRBV2 combines with J gene TRBJ1-2; D uncertain. From germline, CDR1 is SNHLY and CDR2 FYNNEI. CDR3 size: 12 residues. Trimming stripped 6 bases from V and 5 bases from J, with 10 bases between. The CDR3 bases are TGTGCCAGCAGGAGAGAGGGTTATGGCTACACCTTC. It encodes CASRREGYGYTF.

V and J are TRBV5-1 and TRBJ1-1, with D hard to call. The V gene's germline CDR1 is SGHRS and CDR2 YFSETQ. The CDR3 sequence is 13 residues long. Trimming took 4 bases from V and 5 from J, leaving 12 bases between them. CDR3 amino acids: CASSPGGKTEAFF. As DNA, the CDR3 is TGCGCCAGCAGCCCGGGAGGTAAAACTGAAGCTTTCTTT.

The chain links TRBV6-5 to TRBJ1-6, with a tentative D call TRBD1 (5 bases). Germline loops: CDR1 MNHEY, CDR2 SVGAGI. This CDR3 is 13 amino acids long. The V end was cut by 6 bases, the J end by 3 bases, with 6 bases between. CDR3 loop: CASRGGYNSPLHF. The CDR3, as DNA: TGTGCCAGCAGGGGGGGCTATAATTCACCCCTCCACTTT.

The gene calls are TRBV5-3 and TRBJ2-3; 11 bases line up with TRBD2. TRBV5-3 is recorded as an ORF, its role being uncertain. The CDR3 runs 15 residues. With V trimmed by 4 bases and J by 1 base, 2 bases remained unmatched. Here the CDR3 reads CARSVTSGGTDTQYF. DNA of the CDR3: TGTGCCAGAAGCGTGACTAGCGGGGGCACAGATACGCAGTATTTT.

The rearrangement joins TRBV6-1 to TRBJ1-2; 9 nucleotides match TRBD1. Germline V CDR1 and CDR2: MNHNS, SASEGT. This CDR3 spans 17 amino acids. V trimming: 1 base; J trimming: 1 base; junction bases outside the gene matches: 7. The CDR3 loop reads CASSEGATGGGNYGYTF. In nucleotides, the CDR3 is TGTGCCAGCAGTGAAGGGGCGACAGGGGGAGGTAACTATGGCTACACCTTC.

The chain employs TRBV4-2 and TRBJ1-5, with 7 nucleotides matching TRBD1. The CDR3 loop spans 15 amino acids. CDR1 and CDR2 from the germline V gene are LGHNA and YNFKEQ. The trim removed 4 bases at V and 5 bases at J, leaving 8 bases unmatched. CDR3 sequence reads: CASSLRDSGDQPQHF. CDR3 sequence (DNA): TGTGCCAGCAGCCTTCGGGACAGCGGGGATCAGCCCCAGCATTTT.

Only a few counts were recorded for this clone. The chain recombines TRBV4-2 with TRBJ2-7; D gene unclear. Germline V gives CDR1 LGHNA, CDR2 YNFKEQ. V lost 2 bases, J lost 0 bases, and 11 bases lay in between. This CDR3 spans 15 amino acids. The DNA for the CDR3 is TGTGCCAGCAGCCAAAGAGATGGCAGCTCCTACGAGCAGTACTTC. Its protein is CASSQRDGSSYEQYF.

This rearrangement joins TRBV19 to TRBJ1-4; D is unresolved. The CDR3 is 15 amino acids. Deletions cut 7 bases from V and 5 bases from J, with 17 bases between. Germline CDR1 is LNHDA and CDR2 is SQIVND (reference sequence). The CDR3 DNA follows: TGTGCCAGTACGAATGCAGGTCGTTCGAATGAAAAACTGTTTTTT. It translates to CASTNAGRSNEKLFF.

The J gene is TRBJ2-7, the V gene TRBV5-1; 8 bases are shared with TRBD1. Germline-derived CDR1 and CDR2 are SGHRS and YFSETQ. The J segment lost 2 bases and the V segment lost 0 bases, leaving 4 bases of the junction unmatched. The CDR3 totals 15 residues. CDR3 sequence: CASSLGQGQTYEQYF. The CDR3 DNA sequence: TGCGCCAGCAGCTTGGGACAGGGGCAAACCTACGAGCAGTACTTC.

J is TRBJ2-2 and V is TRBV11-3; D may correspond to TRBD1 or TRBD2 (5 bases each). Germline V gene lookup returns CDR1 SGHNT and CDR2 YENEEA. V lost 3 bases to trimming and J lost 6 bases, with 17 bases between them. This CDR3 is 16 amino acids long. DNA of the CDR3: TGTGCCAGCAGCTTTGCTAGAACCGGGGCCCCCGGGGAGCTGTTTTTT. Its translation: CASSFARTGAPGELFF.

The V and J genes are TRBV7-9 and TRBJ2-7, with 10 nucleotides matching TRBD1. This CDR3 has 15 residues. Germline V CDR1 and CDR2: SEHNR, FQNEAQ (reference sequence). The J segment lost 0 bases and the V segment lost 4 bases, leaving 3 bases of the junction unmatched. CDR3 DNA sequence: TGTGCCAGCAGCTCCGACAGGGGGCACTCCTACGAGCAGTACTTC. Amino acids: CASSSDRGHSYEQYF. The variable domain in full, with the rest retrieved from reference TRBV7-9 and TRBJ2-7, is DTGVSQNPRHKITKRGQNVTFRCDPISEHNRLYWYRQTLGQGPEFLTYFQNEAQLEKSRLLSDRFSAERPKGSFSTLEIQRTEQGDSAMYLCASSSDRGHSYEQYFGPGTRLTVT.

V is TRBV2 and J is TRBJ1-1; D gene uncertain. CDR1 SNHLY and CDR2 FYNNEI come from the germline V gene. V was pared by 6 bases and J by 10 bases, with 12 bases between. The CDR3 runs to 11 residues. CDR3 DNA: TGTGCCAGCAGGCTTCCAAGCAGAGCTTTCTTT. Residues: CASRLPSRAFF. Supplemented by reference TRBV2 and TRBJ1-1, the full variable domain reads EPEVTQTPSHQVTQMGQEVILRCVPISNHLYFYWYRQILGQKVEFLVSFYNNEISEKSEIFDDQFSVERPDGSNFTLKIRSTKLEDSAMYFCASRLPSRAFFGQGTRLTVV.

CDR3 in DNA: TGTGCCATCAGTGAGTCAGCAGGGGGCAATGGCTACACCTTC. It encodes CAISESAGGNGYTF. The V call is TRBV10-3, the J call TRBJ1-2; 8 bases match TRBD1. After removal of 0 bases from V and 6 bases from J, the junction contained 3 bases not matched to a gene. The germline CDR1 and CDR2 sequences are ENHRY and SYGVKD. The CDR3 length is 14 residues.

The chain's CDR3 is CASAGTVNTGELFF. The CDR3 nucleotides are TGTGCCAGCGCAGGGACAGTAAACACCGGGGAGCTGTTTTTT. The chain employs TRBV6-5 and TRBJ2-2; 7 nucleotides align to TRBD1. The V gene's germline CDR1 is MNHEY and CDR2 SVGAGI. Unmatched junction bases numbered 5, after V lost 8 bases and J lost 2 bases. The CDR3 extends over 14 amino acids.

This chain links TRBV6-5 with TRBJ2-7; a weak D match, TRBD2 (6 bases). Germline CDR1 is MNHEY and CDR2 is SVGAGI. CDR3 length: 12 amino acids. The V and J ends lost 7 bases and 5 bases respectively, with 12 bases between them. DNA of the CDR3: TGTGCCAGCACCTCGGGGGTCCACGAGCAGTACTTC. This translates into CASTSGVHEQYF.